Shown below are 32 T cell receptor beta chains from a single sample sequenced in a study of CD8 T cells in Susac syndrome. RNA totalling roughly 0.45 to 1 ug underwent reverse transcription with random hexamers. TCRdb re-called the immunoSEQ multiplex PCR reads through MiXCR, storing one row per CDR3 protein. This sample yields 100,000 to 150,000 distinct CDR3 sequences, of which 93% are seen a single time; roughly 0.3% belongs to the top ten. Sequencing was done on a sample of CD8+ T cells from PBMCs. These TCRs come from a human donor with multiple sclerosis.

The chain couples TRBV9 to TRBJ2-2, with D tentatively TRBD2 (6 bases). V lost 6 bases and J 3 bases, leaving 12 bases between the germline ends. CDR1 and CDR2 (germline): SGDLS, YYNGEE. The length of the CDR3 is 14 residues. Here the CDR3 DNA reads TGTGCCAGCACCTCGGAGGGGTACACCGGGGAGCTGTTTTTT. Translating gives CASTSEGYTGELFF.

V is TRBV15 and J is TRBJ1-2; the D gene is possibly TRBD1 (6 bases). CDR3 length: 16 amino acids. Germline V lookup: CDR1 LNHNV, CDR2 YYDKDF (reference sequence). V lost 5 bases to trimming and J lost 0 bases, with 16 bases between them. CDR3 coding DNA: TGTGCCACCAGCGGTTGGGACACCGGTACTAACTATGGCTACACCTTC. Amino acids: CATSGWDTGTNYGYTF.

This chain links TRBV12-3 or TRBV12-4 with TRBJ2-1; TRBD2 agrees at 10 bases. The CDR3 runs to 18 residues. V was pared by 7 bases and J by 5 bases, with 17 bases of the junction left unmatched. The CDR3 bases are TGTGCCAGCACCCCTTTTCGCCCCGGGACTAGCGTAAACAATGAGCAGTTCTTC. The encoded protein is CASTPFRPGTSVNNEQFF.

This sequence joins TRBV9 and TRBJ2-3; no reliable D call. The CDR3 totals 12 residues. Per germline, CDR1 SGDLS and CDR2 YYNGEE. V lost 2 bases, J lost 1 base, and 2 bases lay in between. The CDR3 coding sequence is TGTGCCAGCAGCGTCCGCACAGATACGCAGTATTTT. Its protein is CASSVRTDTQYF. The entire variable domain, with the rest obtained from reference TRBV9 and TRBJ2-3, is as follows: DSGVTQTPKHLITATGQRVTLRCSPRSGDLSVYWYQQSLDQGLQFLIQYYNGEERAKGNILERFSAQQFPDLHSELNLSSLELGDSALYFCASSVRTDTQYFGPGTRLTVL.

The chain uses TRBV7-6 and TRBJ1-5; weak D call: TRBD1 (5 bases). V shed 5 bases and J shed 1 base, with 12 bases lying between them. Germline lookup yields CDR1 SGHVS and CDR2 FNYEAQ. The CDR3 consists of 15 residues. CDR3: CASSPGHGSNQPQHF. CDR3 DNA: TGTGCCAGCAGCCCCGGACACGGGAGCAATCAGCCCCAGCATTTT.

CDR3 protein: CASSPGGAHGYTF. CDR3 in DNA: TGTGCCAGCAGTCCCGGGGGAGCACATGGCTACACCTTC. The chain joins TRBV12-3 or TRBV12-4 to TRBJ1-2; possible D gene TRBD1, 5 bases. V lost 5 bases to trimming and J lost 6 bases, with 13 bases between them. There are 13 residues in the CDR3.

V gene TRBV9 combines with J gene TRBJ2-5; the D gene is possibly TRBD2 (7 bases). Trimming took off 3 bases at V and 5 bases at J, with 11 bases between the two ends. This CDR3 spans 13 amino acids. Germline V gene sequence: CDR1 SGDLS, CDR2 YYNGEE. The CDR3 loop is CASSASGGETQYF. The CDR3 region has the DNA TGTGCCAGCAGCGCTTCGGGGGGCGAGACCCAGTACTTC.

The chain recombines TRBV5-1 with TRBJ2-1, with D possibly being TRBD2 (6 bases). V was cut by 0 bases and J by 7 bases, with 14 bases left in between. Germline V gene data show CDR1 as SGHRS and CDR2 as YFSETQ. The CDR3 consists of 15 residues. Here the CDR3 DNA reads TGCGCCAGCAGCTTGGCCCTCGGGGGTTGGAATGAGCAGTTCTTC. Translated: CASSLALGGWNEQFF.

The gene calls are TRBV2 and TRBJ2-7; D possibly corresponds to TRBD2 (7 bases). V gave up 9 bases and J gave up 1 base, with 13 bases separating them. In germline, CDR1 is SNHLY, CDR2 FYNNEI. CDR3 length: 13 amino acids. The CDR3 loop reads CARGGGRSYEQYF. In DNA form, the CDR3 reads TGTGCCAGAGGGGGGGGCAGGTCCTACGAGCAGTACTTC.

CDR3 bases: TGCGCCAGCAGCCAAGAGTCCGGGGGCGGCTACGAGCAGTACGTC. Translated, it gives CASSQESGGGYEQYV. V and J are TRBV4-1 and TRBJ2-7, with D perhaps matching TRBD1 or TRBD2 (6 bases each). The ends were cut back, 0 bases at V and 3 bases at J, with 12 bases in the middle. Germline loops: CDR1 MGHRA, CDR2 YSYEKL. The length of the CDR3 is 15 residues.

The chain links TRBV2 to TRBJ1-1; 7 nucleotides agree with TRBD1. The CDR3 totals 15 residues. Per germline, CDR1 SNHLY and CDR2 FYNNEI. The ends lost 5 bases at V and 1 base at J; junction bases unmatched: 7. The chain's CDR3 is CASSPSTGPNTEAFF. In DNA form, the CDR3 reads TGTGCCAGCAGTCCCTCGACAGGGCCGAACACTGAAGCTTTCTTT.

This chain links TRBV2 with TRBJ2-5; D remains unclear. V shed 4 bases and J shed 0 bases, with 9 bases lying between them. This CDR3 comprises 14 residues. Germline V gene lookup returns CDR1 SNHLY and CDR2 FYNNEI. This chain's CDR3 is CASSVGRDQETQYF. CDR3 nucleotides: TGTGCCAGCAGTGTTGGCAGAGACCAAGAGACCCAGTACTTC.

This CDR3 reads CAISVGGYEQYV. The CDR3 DNA reads as TGTGCCATCAGTGTTGGGGGGTACGAGCAGTACGTC. The chain uses TRBV10-3 and TRBJ2-7, with D maybe TRBD2 (6 bases). The germline V gene has CDR1 ENHRY and CDR2 SYGVKD. The CDR3 has 12 residues. Trimming pared 4 bases from V and 4 bases from J, leaving 8 bases between.

The chain combines TRBV3-1 with TRBJ2-2; unclear D gene. V dropped 4 bases and J dropped 1 base, with 7 bases sitting between them. CDR3 length equals 14 residues. Per germline, CDR1 LGHDT and CDR2 YNNKEL (reference sequence). In DNA, the CDR3 is TGTGCCAGCAGCCGATCCAGGAACACCGGGGAGCTGTTTTTT. Amino acids: CASSRSRNTGELFF.

This clonotype was picked up one time. This rearrangement joins TRBV2 to TRBJ2-3, with 15 bases that match TRBD2. CDR3 length: 15 amino acids. The V gene end was trimmed by 8 bases and the J gene end by 8 bases; junction bases not matched to a gene: 8. Per the germline V gene, CDR1 is SNHLY and CDR2 is FYNNEI. The CDR3 protein is CASPRTSGGAGTQYF. As DNA, the CDR3 is TGTGCCAGCCCTCGGACTAGCGGGGGGGCAGGTACGCAGTATTTT.

CDR3 in amino acids: CASSLATGLRAGELFF. CDR3 nucleotide sequence: TGTGCCAGCAGTTTAGCCACAGGTCTCCGGGCCGGGGAGCTGTTTTTT. The chain combines TRBV12-3 or TRBV12-4 with TRBJ2-2; weak D call: TRBD1 (5 bases). Trimming pared 0 bases from V and 6 bases from J, leaving 14 bases between. The CDR3 consists of 16 residues.

The chain has TRBV7-3 and TRBJ2-5; D possibly uses TRBD1 or TRBD2 (5 bases each). Germline V gives CDR1 SGHTA, CDR2 FQGTGA. Trimming stripped 8 bases from V and 5 bases from J, with 15 bases between. CDR3 size: 13 residues. The CDR3 protein is CASGTRGGETQYF. The CDR3 bases are TGTGCCAGCGGCACTAGGGGCGGTGAGACCCAGTACTTC.

This clonotype was seen a single time. This chain uses TRBV19 with TRBJ2-7, with D possibly matching TRBD2 (6 bases). Per the germline V gene, CDR1 is LNHDA and CDR2 is SQIVND (reference sequence). The CDR3 is 13 amino acids. Trimming took off 2 bases at V and 6 bases at J, with 11 bases between the two ends. The chain's CDR3 is CASSIMEGTEQYF. The DNA of the CDR3 is TGTGCCAGTAGTATAATGGAGGGTACCGAGCAGTACTTC. The variable domain in full, with the rest retrieved from reference TRBV19 and TRBJ2-7, is DGGITQSPKYLFRKEGQNVTLSCEQNLNHDAMYWYRQDPGQGLRLIYYSQIVNDFQKGDIAEGYSVSREKKESFPLTVTSAQKNPTAFYLCASSIMEGTEQYFGPGTRLTVT.

This chain connects TRBV6-4 to TRBJ2-1; 11 bases are shared with TRBD2. The CDR3 loop spans 15 amino acids. Germline CDR1 reads MRHNA; CDR2 reads SNTAGT. V dropped 5 bases and J dropped 4; count of bases not matched to a gene: 4. This CDR3 is CASSPSGRPYNEQFF. DNA of the CDR3: TGTGCCAGCAGTCCTAGCGGGAGGCCATACAATGAGCAGTTCTTC.

The V and J genes are TRBV6-1 and TRBJ2-7, with D perhaps assigned TRBD1 or TRBD2 (5 bases each). Germline CDR1 MNHNS, CDR2 SASEGT. V was clipped by 8 bases and J by 1 base, with 12 bases between them. This CDR3 is built from 13 residues. Here the CDR3 reads CASGVRGSYEQYV. The CDR3 DNA reads as TGTGCCAGCGGGGTGAGGGGTTCCTACGAGCAGTACGTC.

This clonotype was seen only once. The CDR3, as DNA: TGCGCCAGCAATTTCTGTCGAGGGGGCCGATACGAGCAGTACTTC. It yields the protein CASNFCRGGRYEQYF. The chain employs TRBV10-1 and TRBJ2-7; 7 bases are shared with TRBD1. There are 15 residues in the CDR3. CDR1 is WNHNN and CDR2 is SYGVQD in the germline V gene (reference sequence). The trim removed 7 bases at V and 4 bases at J, leaving 13 bases unmatched.

The rearrangement links TRBV28 to TRBJ2-7; maybe TRBD1 (5 bases). Germline loops: CDR1 MDHEN, CDR2 SYDVKM. This CDR3 contains 13 residues. Trimming took off 5 bases at V and 3 bases at J, with 11 bases between the two ends. CDR3 in amino acids: CASSTTGFYEQYF. CDR3 DNA sequence: TGTGCCAGCAGTACCACAGGATTCTACGAGCAGTACTTC.

The CDR3 loop is CATSIGPGGSTDTQYF. CDR3 coding DNA: TGTGCCACCAGCATCGGGCCCGGGGGGAGCACAGATACGCAGTATTTT. The genes are TRBV15 and TRBJ2-3, with TRBD2 matching over 7 bases. The V and J ends lost 4 bases and 0 bases, in that order; junction bases with no gene match: 7. Germline V CDR1 and CDR2: LNHNV, YYDKDF (reference sequence). The CDR3 totals 16 residues.

The gene calls are TRBV10-3 and TRBJ1-1, with TRBD1 as a possible D gene (5 bases). The V gene lost 6 bases and the J gene lost 3 bases, with 26 bases spanning the gap. This CDR3 spans 18 amino acids. From germline, CDR1 is ENHRY and CDR2 SYGVKD. As DNA, the CDR3 is TGTGCCATCAGCCTCGGGGGGGGGTCCCCCGACGCCGACACTGAAGCTTTCTTT. Amino acid sequence: CAISLGGGSPDADTEAFF.

The chain recombines TRBV12-3 or TRBV12-4 with TRBJ2-1; the D call may be TRBD1 or TRBD2 (5 bases each). Trimming removed 5 bases at V and 2 bases at J, with 16 bases between. The CDR3 has 16 residues. The DNA for the CDR3 is TGTGCCAGCAGTCCATCCGGGACGTATGCCTACAATGAGCAGTTCTTC. Translating gives CASSPSGTYAYNEQFF.

This chain uses TRBV29-1 with TRBJ2-2, with 7 bases lining up with TRBD1. Germline assignment: CDR1 SQVTM and CDR2 ANQGSEA. V dropped 4 bases and J dropped 6; count of bases not matched to a gene: 5. The CDR3 spans 13 residues. CDR3 sequence (DNA): TGCAGCGTTGGACAGGGTAATGCCGGGGAGCTGTTTTTT. Amino acid sequence: CSVGQGNAGELFF.

The V gene is TRBV13, the J gene TRBJ2-1; 12 bases fit TRBD1. The V gene's germline CDR1 is PRHDT and CDR2 FYEKMQ (reference sequence). V lost 5 bases to trimming and J lost 6 bases; unmatched junction nucleotides: 8. This CDR3 region has 16 residues. This chain's CDR3 is CASSIWGQGAPNEQFF. For the CDR3, the DNA is TGTGCCAGCAGCATCTGGGGACAGGGGGCGCCCAATGAGCAGTTCTTC.

This chain connects TRBV6-1 to TRBJ2-1; D is possibly TRBD2 (5 bases). Germline V gene lookup returns CDR1 MNHNS and CDR2 SASEGT. V dropped 2 bases and J dropped 15 bases, with 14 bases sitting between them. CDR3 length equals 12 residues. CDR3 amino acids: CASSERTPFLFF. In nucleotides, the CDR3 is TGTGCCAGCAGTGAAAGGACTCCGTTTCTGTTCTTC.

The rearrangement links TRBV29-1 to TRBJ1-3; 7 bases are shared with TRBD1. The CDR3 extends over 15 amino acids. J was trimmed by 0 bases and V by 2 bases; bases with no gene match: 4. CDR1 is SQVTM and CDR2 is ANQGSEA in the germline V gene. The CDR3 reads CSVEKGGVSGNTIYF. CDR3 in DNA: TGCAGCGTTGAAAAAGGGGGCGTCTCTGGAAACACCATATATTTT.

This clonotype has only a few counts. The rearrangement links TRBV4-1 to TRBJ2-1, with TRBD2 identical over 11 bases. The CDR3 loop spans 17 amino acids. Germline lookup yields CDR1 MGHRA and CDR2 YSYEKL. V lost 3 bases, J lost 5 bases, and 9 bases stayed unmatched. This CDR3 is CASSQTIAGGPNNEQFF. Here the CDR3 DNA reads TGCGCCAGCAGCCAGACTATAGCGGGAGGGCCTAACAATGAGCAGTTCTTC.

V and J are TRBV29-1 and TRBJ2-1; 7 bases are shared with TRBD2. This CDR3 comprises 14 residues. The germline V gene encodes CDR1 SQVTM and CDR2 ANQGSEA. V shed 3 bases and J 10 bases; nucleotides not matched to a gene: 12. CDR3 in DNA: TGCAGCGTTGAGCTCCGGGGGGATAGTCACGAGCAGTTCTTC. It translates to CSVELRGDSHEQFF.

This rearrangement joins TRBV14 to TRBJ1-3; 8 bases line up with TRBD1. The CDR3 length is 16 residues. Germline trimming cut 4 bases from V and 2 bases from J; bases unmatched to any gene: 7. In germline, CDR1 is SGHDN, CDR2 FVKESK. This CDR3 is CASSRGQGAAGNTIYF. CDR3 coding DNA: TGTGCCAGCAGCCGTGGGCAGGGGGCAGCTGGAAACACCATATATTTT.